The 9 T cell receptor beta chains in this list originate from one sample, sequenced in a study of OX40 agonist ivuxolimab in advanced cancers. The method was immunoSEQ multiplex PCR; TCRdb's version includes in-frame clones alone and lacks a portion of them. Of approximately 83,000 clones in the sample, approximately 84% were seen once. The sample was CD4+ or CD8+ T cells sorted from blood, taken in a trial of the OX40 agonist ivuxolimab. Source of these receptors: an adult with an advanced solid tumor such as melanoma, head and neck, liver or kidney cancer.

The J gene is TRBJ2-3, the V gene TRBV7-2; 7 nucleotides match TRBD2. The CDR3 covers 16 residues. J was trimmed by 5 bases and V by 2 bases; bases with no gene match: 10. Germline lookup yields CDR1 SGHTA and CDR2 FQGNSA. The CDR3 DNA is TGTGCCAGCAGCTTATCGGGCCTAGCGGCCGGAGATACGCAGTATTTT. Its protein product is CASSLSGLAAGDTQYF. Based on the CDR3 plus reference TRBV7-2 and TRBJ2-3, the full variable domain is GAGVSQSPSNKVTEKGKDVELRCDPISGHTALYWYRQSLGQGLEFLIYFQGNSAPDKSGLPSDRFSAERTGGSVSTLTIQRTQQEDSAVYLCASSLSGLAAGDTQYFGPGTRLTVL.

The genes are TRBV5-1 and TRBJ2-5; D is uncertain. The CDR3 spans 14 residues. Germline V gene sequence: CDR1 SGHRS, CDR2 YFSETQ. V lost 1 base to trimming and J lost 4 bases, with 11 bases between them. CDR3 DNA sequence: TGCGCCAGCAGCTTGTTGACAATTGGAGAGACCCAGTACTTC. Its protein is CASSLLTIGETQYF.

The rearrangement uses TRBV6-6 and TRBJ1-1, with no clear D. Trimming left V 8 bases short and J 0 bases short, with 10 bases between. Looked up from germline, CDR1 is MNHNY and CDR2 is SVGAGI (reference sequence). The CDR3 has 13 residues. The CDR3 DNA sequence: TGTGCCAGCGGAGACACTCTGAACACTGAAGCTTTCTTT. It translates to CASGDTLNTEAFF.

The J gene is TRBJ1-4, the V gene TRBV5-6; weak D call: TRBD1 (5 bases). Trimming removed 1 base at V and 4 bases at J, with 8 bases between. The CDR3 contains 14 residues. Germline-derived CDR1 and CDR2 are SGHDT and YYEEEE. The CDR3 sequence is CASSLWGVNEKLFF. The CDR3 DNA reads as TGTGCCAGCAGCTTGTGGGGGGTTAATGAAAAACTGTTTTTT.

This chain connects TRBV27 to TRBJ2-4; 7 nucleotides align to TRBD1. CDR3 length: 15 residues. The V segment lost 0 bases and the J segment 7 bases; nucleotides outside the gene matches: 6. Germline V gene lookup returns CDR1 MNHEY and CDR2 SMNVEV (reference sequence). The CDR3 nucleotides are TGTGCCAGCAGTTTATCACAGGGGATTGGGAACATTCAGTACTTC. This encodes CASSLSQGIGNIQYF.

The J gene is TRBJ1-1, the V gene TRBV18; D ambiguous. Trimming cost V 4 bases and J 4 bases, with 13 bases left between them. CDR1 and CDR2 from the germline V gene are KGHSH and LQKENI. The CDR3 loop spans 14 amino acids. The CDR3: CASSQTSQGTEAFF. The DNA of the CDR3 is TGTGCCAGCTCACAGACGTCCCAAGGCACTGAAGCTTTCTTT. Together with reference TRBV18 and TRBJ1-1, the CDR3 gives the full variable domain: NAGVMQNPRHLVRRRGQEARLRCSPMKGHSHVYWYRQLPEEGLKFMVYLQKENIIDESGMPKERFSAEFPKEGPSILRIQQVVRGDSAAYFCASSQTSQGTEAFFGQGTRLTVV.

This clone was found once. The gene calls are TRBV7-2 and TRBJ2-1; 8 nucleotides match TRBD1. V lost 1 base, J lost 7 bases, and 6 bases stayed unmatched. The CDR3 is made up of 15 amino acids. Germline V gene lookup returns CDR1 SGHTA and CDR2 FQGNSA. The CDR3 DNA is TGTGCCAGCAGCTTAGTGGGCAGGGGGCGGAATGAGCAGTTCTTC. Translating it yields CASSLVGRGRNEQFF.

Concerning this clone itself: Its ends do not fully match the called genes, so a read error is possible. This chain's CDR3 is CASSVHGNTGAFF. The CDR3 nucleotides are TGTGCCAGCAGCGTACACGGGAACACTGGAGCTTTCTTT. The chain links TRBV9 to TRBJ1-1; the D is unclear. The CDR3 is 13 residues long. Germline V CDR1 and CDR2: SGDLS, YYNGEE.

The chain couples TRBV23-1 to TRBJ2-5; 11 nucleotides line up with TRBD2. TRBV23-1 has ORF status, its function being uncertain. The length of the CDR3 is 14 residues. Germline trimming cut 7 bases from V and 7 bases from J; bases unmatched to any gene: 8. The CDR3 region has the DNA TGCGCCAGCACCTCACTAGCGGGAGTGGCGACCCAGTACTTC. It encodes CASTSLAGVATQYF.